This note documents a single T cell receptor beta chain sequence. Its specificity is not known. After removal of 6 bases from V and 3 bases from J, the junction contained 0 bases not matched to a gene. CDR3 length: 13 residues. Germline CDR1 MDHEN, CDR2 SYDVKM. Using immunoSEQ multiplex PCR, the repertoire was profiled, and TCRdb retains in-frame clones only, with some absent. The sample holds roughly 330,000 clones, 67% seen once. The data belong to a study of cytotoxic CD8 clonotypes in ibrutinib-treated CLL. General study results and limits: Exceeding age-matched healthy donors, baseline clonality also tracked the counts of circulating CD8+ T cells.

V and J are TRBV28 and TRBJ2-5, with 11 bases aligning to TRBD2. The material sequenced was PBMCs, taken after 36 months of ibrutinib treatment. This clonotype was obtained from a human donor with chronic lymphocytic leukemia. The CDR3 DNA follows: TGTGCCAGCAGACTAGCGGGAGAAGAGACCCAGTACTTC. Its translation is CASRLAGEETQYF.